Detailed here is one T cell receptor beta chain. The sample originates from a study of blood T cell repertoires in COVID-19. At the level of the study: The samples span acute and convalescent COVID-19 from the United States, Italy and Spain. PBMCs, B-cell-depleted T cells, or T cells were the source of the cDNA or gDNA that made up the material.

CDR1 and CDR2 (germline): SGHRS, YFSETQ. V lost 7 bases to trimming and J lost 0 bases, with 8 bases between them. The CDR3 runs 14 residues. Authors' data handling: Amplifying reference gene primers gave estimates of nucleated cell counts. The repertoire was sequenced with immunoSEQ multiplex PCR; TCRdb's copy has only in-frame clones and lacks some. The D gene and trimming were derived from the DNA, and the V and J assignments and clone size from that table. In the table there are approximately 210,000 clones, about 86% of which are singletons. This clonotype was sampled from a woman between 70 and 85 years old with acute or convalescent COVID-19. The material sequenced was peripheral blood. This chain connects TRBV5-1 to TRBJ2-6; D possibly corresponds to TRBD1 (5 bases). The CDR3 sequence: CASADNSGANVLTF. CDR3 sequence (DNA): TGCGCCAGCGCGGACAACTCTGGGGCCAACGTCCTGACTTTC.